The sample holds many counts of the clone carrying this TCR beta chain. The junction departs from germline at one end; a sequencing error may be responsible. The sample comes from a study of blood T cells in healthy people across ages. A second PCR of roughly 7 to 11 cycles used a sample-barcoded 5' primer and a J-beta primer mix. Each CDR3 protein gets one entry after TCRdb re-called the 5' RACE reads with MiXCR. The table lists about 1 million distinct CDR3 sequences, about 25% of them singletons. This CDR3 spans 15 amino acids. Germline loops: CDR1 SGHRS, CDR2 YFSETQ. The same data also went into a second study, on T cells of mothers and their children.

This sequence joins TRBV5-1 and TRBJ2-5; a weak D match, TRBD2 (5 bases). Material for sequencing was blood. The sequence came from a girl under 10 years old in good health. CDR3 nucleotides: TGTGCCAGCAGCTTAGAGGCGGGCCCCCAAGAGACCCAGTACTTC. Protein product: CASSLEAGPQETQYF. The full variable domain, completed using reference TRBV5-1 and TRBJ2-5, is KAGVTQTPRYLIKTRGQQVTLSCSPISGHRSVSWYQQTPGQGLQFLFEYFSETQRNKGNFPGRFSGRQFSNSRSEMNVSTLELGDSALYLCASSLEAGPQETQYFGPGTRLLVL.